Described below is a single TCR beta chain sequence and its context. Germline V lookup: CDR1 SGHNT, CDR2 YYREEE (reference sequence). The CDR3 is 15 amino acids. Trimming took off 4 bases at V and 3 bases at J, with 15 bases between the two ends. The sample comes from a study of blood T cell repertoires in COVID-19. Turning to the study itself: Sites across the United States, Italy and Spain contributed samples from acute and convalescent COVID-19. The analysed material was cDNA or gDNA that came from T cells, B-cell-depleted T cells, or PBMCs.

Sequenced by immunoSEQ multiplex PCR; TCRdb stores in-frame clones only, minus some. The table includes about 300,000 clones, roughly 80% detected once. The receptor was derived from a human donor with COVID-19, enrolled during active disease. The donor label of this sample is uncertain. The sequencing input was peripheral blood. The V gene is TRBV5-4, the J gene TRBJ2-3, with D perhaps matching TRBD2 (5 bases). The CDR3 DNA follows: TGTGCCAGCAGCAACAGCGGCGACGGGACAGATACGCAGTATTTT. Protein: CASSNSGDGTDTQYF.